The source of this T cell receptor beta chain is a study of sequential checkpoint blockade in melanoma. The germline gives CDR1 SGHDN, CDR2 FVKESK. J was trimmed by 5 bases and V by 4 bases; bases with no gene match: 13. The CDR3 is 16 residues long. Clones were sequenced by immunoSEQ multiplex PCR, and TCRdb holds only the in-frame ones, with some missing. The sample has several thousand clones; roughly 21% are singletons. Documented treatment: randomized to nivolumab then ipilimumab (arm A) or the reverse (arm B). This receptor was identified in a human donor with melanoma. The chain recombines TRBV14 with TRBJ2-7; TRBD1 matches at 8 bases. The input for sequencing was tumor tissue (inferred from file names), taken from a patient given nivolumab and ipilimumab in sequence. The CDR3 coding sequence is TGTGCCAGCAGCCTCCCTGGGACAGGTTCCTCTCACGAGCAGTACTTC. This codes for CASSLPGTGSSHEQYF.